This T cell receptor (beta chain) comes out of a study of patients and donors after allogeneic stem cell transplantation. TCRdb passed the RT-PCR reads through MiXCR, listing each CDR3 protein once. This sample has roughly 140,000 distinct CDR3 sequences, with about 36% found just once. With 3 bases clipped from V and 5 bases from J, the junction kept 12 bases outside the gene matches. The CDR3 sequence is 16 residues long. Germline V gene data show CDR1 as MNHEY and CDR2 as SVGAGI. The rearrangement joins TRBV6-5 to TRBJ1-1; TRBD1 aligns across 7 bases. The sample comprised blood, either unsorted or a sorted T cell fraction (not recorded which). The receptor was isolated from a human donor who was either an allogeneic HSCT recipient or a stem cell or donor lymphocyte infusion donor (not recorded which). It is not recorded whose cells these are; they may come from a transplant donor. As DNA, the CDR3 is TGTGCCAGCAGTTATATTTCGACAGGGAAAGAAACTGAAGCTTTCTTT. The encoded protein is CASSYISTGKETEAFF.